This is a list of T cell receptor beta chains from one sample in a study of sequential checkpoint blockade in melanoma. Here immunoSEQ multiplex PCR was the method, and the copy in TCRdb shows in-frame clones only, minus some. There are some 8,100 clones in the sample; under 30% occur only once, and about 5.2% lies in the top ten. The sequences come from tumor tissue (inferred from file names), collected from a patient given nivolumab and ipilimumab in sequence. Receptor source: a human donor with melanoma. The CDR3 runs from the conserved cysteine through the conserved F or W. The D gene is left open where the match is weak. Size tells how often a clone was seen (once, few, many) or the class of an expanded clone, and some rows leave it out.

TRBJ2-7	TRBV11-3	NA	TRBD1	TGTGCCAGCAGTTCGCCGGGACAGGGTTACGAGCAGTACTTC	CASSSPGQGYEQYF
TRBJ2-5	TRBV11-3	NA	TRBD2	TGTGCCAGCAGCCGAAGCACTAGCGGGGGGTCGGGAGAGACCCAGTACTTC	CASSRSTSGGSGETQYF
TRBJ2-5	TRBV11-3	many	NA	TGTGCCAGCAGCCTGAACTCGGGAAGCCAAGAGACCCAGTACTTC	CASSLNSGSQETQYF
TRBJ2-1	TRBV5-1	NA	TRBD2	TGCGCCAGCAGCTTGGCACTAGCGGGAGCCCATGAGCAGTTCTTC	CASSLALAGAHEQFF
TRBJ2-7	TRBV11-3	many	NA	TGTGCCAGCAGCTTAGGGGGGAGTTGGGACGAGCAGTACTTC	CASSLGGSWDEQYF
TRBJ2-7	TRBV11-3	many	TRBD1	TGTGCCAGCAGCTTCGGACAGGGGAGCTCCTACGAGCAGTACTTC	CASSFGQGSSYEQYF
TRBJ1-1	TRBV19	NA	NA	TGTGCCAGCCGGGACGGGACGAGGGGAAACACTGAAGCTTTCTTT	CASRDGTRGNTEAFF
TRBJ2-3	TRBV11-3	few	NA	TGTGCCAGCAGCTCCTTAGCAGGGGGGGTGACAGATACGCAGTATTTT	CASSSLAGGVTDTQYF
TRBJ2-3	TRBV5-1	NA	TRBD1	TGCGCCAGCAGCTTGGCCCGGGACAGTCGGGCCGGAGATACGCAGTATTTT	CASSLARDSRAGDTQYF
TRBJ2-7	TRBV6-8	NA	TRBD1	TGTGCCAGCAGTTCCCCGGGACAGGGACGGTACGAGCAGTACTTC	CASSSPGQGRYEQYF
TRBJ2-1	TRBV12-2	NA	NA	TGTGCCACCCATGGACAGGGCTCCTACAATGAGCAGTTCTTC	CATHGQGSYNEQFF
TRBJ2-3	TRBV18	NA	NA	TGTGCCAGCTCAGTGGGAGTCAGCACAGATACGCAGTATTTT	CASSVGVSTDTQYF
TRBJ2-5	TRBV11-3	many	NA	TGTGCCAGCAGCTCAATGGCCGGGTCCCAAGAGACCCAGTACTTC	CASSSMAGSQETQYF
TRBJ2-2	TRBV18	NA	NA	TGTGCCAGCTCACCACCGAACTACCTGAGGGAACACACCGGGGAGCTGTTTTTT	CASSPPNYLREHTGELFF
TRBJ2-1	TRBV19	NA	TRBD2	TGTGCCAGTAGTACCCCGGGACTAGCGGGAGTCAATGAGCAGTTCTTC	CASSTPGLAGVNEQFF